This T cell receptor (beta chain) stems from a study of T-cell memory formation after mild COVID-19. For the study at large: Among the donors, TCR clusters were largely specific to each donor.

A few counts support this clonotype. Its antigen is not identified. Study results and limitations: CD4/CD8 balance held among clones contracting day 15 to 85, and later expanders leaned CD4+. Contracting clones localized mainly to CM and EM when CD4+ and mainly to EMRA when CD8+.

The CDR3 sequence is 15 residues long. With 3 bases removed from V and 0 bases from J, the gap between germline ends came to 8 bases. From germline, CDR1 is LNHNV and CDR2 YYDKDF (reference sequence). In TCRdb, the 5' RACE reads were re-called with MiXCR into one record per CDR3 protein. The sample has around 340,000 distinct CDR3 sequences, under 15% seen once. The rearrangement uses TRBV15 and TRBJ1-4; possible D gene TRBD1, 6 bases. This clonotype originated in a man aged 18 to 30 who had mild COVID-19 (a few samples of this study predate the infection). Cell type and time point are not known. Sequences were obtained from PBMCs or a T cell subset sorted from them (not recorded which). The CDR3 region is CATSRAGATNEKLFF. The DNA for the CDR3 is TGTGCCACCAGCAGGGCAGGGGCAACTAATGAAAAACTGTTTTTT.